Sequencing of this T cell receptor (beta chain) was carried out in a study of blood T cell repertoires in COVID-19. Across the whole study: Material from acute and convalescent COVID-19 was sourced from the United States, Italy and Spain. Nucleic acid was either cDNA or gDNA, and it came from T cells, B-cell-depleted T cells, or PBMCs.

Per the original data handling: Researchers report that nucleated cell counts were estimated from reference gene primer amplification. Clones were read by immunoSEQ multiplex PCR, and TCRdb kept only the in-frame ones, dropping some. From that table come the V and J calls and clone size; the DNA was used to work out D and trimming. The profile shows roughly 120,000 clones, 85% to 90% of them singletons. The CDR3 has 16 residues. The germline gives CDR1 MNHEY, CDR2 SVGEGT. V shed 2 bases and J 12 bases; nucleotides not matched to a gene: 13. Specimen: peripheral blood. The clonotype comes from a woman aged 50 to 60 with acute or convalescent COVID-19. The J gene is TRBJ1-6, the V gene TRBV6-2 or TRBV6-3, with 7 bases aligning to TRBD1. The CDR3 protein is CASSYLWSGGSEPLHF. The CDR3 region has the DNA TGTGCCAGCAGTTACCTCTGGTCAGGGGGATCCGAACCCCTCCACTTT.